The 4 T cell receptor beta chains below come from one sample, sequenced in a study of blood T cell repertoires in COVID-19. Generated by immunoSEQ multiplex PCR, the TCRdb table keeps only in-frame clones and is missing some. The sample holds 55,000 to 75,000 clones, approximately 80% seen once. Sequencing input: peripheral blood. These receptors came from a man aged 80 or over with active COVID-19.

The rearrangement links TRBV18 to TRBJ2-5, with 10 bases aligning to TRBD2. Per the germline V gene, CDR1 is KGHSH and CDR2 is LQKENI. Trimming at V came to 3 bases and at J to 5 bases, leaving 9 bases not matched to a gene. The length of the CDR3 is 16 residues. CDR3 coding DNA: TGTGCCAGCTCACCGAGGTTAGCGGGAGGTCGGGAGACCCAGTACTTC. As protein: CASSPRLAGGRETQYF.

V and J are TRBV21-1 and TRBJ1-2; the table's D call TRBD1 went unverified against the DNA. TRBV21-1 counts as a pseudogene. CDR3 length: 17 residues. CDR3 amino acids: CASSKEAPPGQTYGYTF. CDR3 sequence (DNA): TGTGCCAGCAGCAAAGAAGCGCCTCCGGGACAGACCTATGGCTACACCTTC.

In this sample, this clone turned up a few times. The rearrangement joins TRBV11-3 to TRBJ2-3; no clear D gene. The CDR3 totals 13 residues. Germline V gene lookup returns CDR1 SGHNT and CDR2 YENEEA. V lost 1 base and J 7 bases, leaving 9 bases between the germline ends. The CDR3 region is CASSLGERNTQYF. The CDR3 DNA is TGTGCCAGCAGCTTAGGCGAGCGTAATACGCAGTATTTT.

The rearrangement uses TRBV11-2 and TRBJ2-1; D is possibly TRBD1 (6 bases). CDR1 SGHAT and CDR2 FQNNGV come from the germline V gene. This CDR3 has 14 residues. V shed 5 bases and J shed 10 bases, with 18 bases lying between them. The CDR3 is CASSIKQGPGEQFF. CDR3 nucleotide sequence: TGTGCCAGCAGCATCAAACAGGGTCCGGGGGAGCAGTTCTTC.